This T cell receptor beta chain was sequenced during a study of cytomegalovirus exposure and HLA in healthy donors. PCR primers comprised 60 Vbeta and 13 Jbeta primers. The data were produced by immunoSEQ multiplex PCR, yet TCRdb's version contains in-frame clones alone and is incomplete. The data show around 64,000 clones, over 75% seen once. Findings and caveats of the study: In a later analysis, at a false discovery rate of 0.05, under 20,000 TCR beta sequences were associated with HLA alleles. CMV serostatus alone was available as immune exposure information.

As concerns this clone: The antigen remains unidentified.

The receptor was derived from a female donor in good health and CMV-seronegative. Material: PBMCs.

The CDR3 is CASSPGGRKNIQYF. The CDR3 bases are TGTGCCAGCAGCCCCGGGGGGCGCAAAAACATTCAGTACTTC. The chain combines TRBV7-2 with TRBJ2-4; perhaps TRBD2 as D (7 bases). Trimming stripped 5 bases from V and 3 bases from J, with 11 bases between. The V gene's germline CDR1 is SGHTA and CDR2 FQGNSA. The CDR3 contains 14 residues.